This T cell receptor beta chain was sequenced in a study of response to subunit inactivated influenza vaccine. V lost 3 bases, J lost 9 bases, and 4 bases stayed unmatched. The CDR3 contains 14 residues. TCRdb recomputed calls from the RT-PCR reads with MiXCR, one row per CDR3 protein. This table holds about 540,000 distinct CDR3 sequences, roughly 25% found once. The same specimen was also included in a second study, on T cells expressing NK-cell markers. That source notes: TCR beta cDNA was made by 5'RACE template switching with UMIs. The eight sequenced donors comprised seven who were HCMV-seropositive and one who was seronegative. What restricted sorting to alpha-beta TCR T cells in several experiments was an anti-gamma-delta TCR antibody.

The rearrangement links TRBV12-3 or TRBV12-4 to TRBJ1-4, with 10 bases aligning to TRBD1. The sequence was collected from a man aged 45 to 65 who received an inactivated influenza vaccine. The specimen was CD4+ T cells sorted from PBMCs, collected about 11 days after vaccination. CDR3 region: CASSLRTGGKKLFF. CDR3 bases: TGTGCCAGCAGTTTGCGGACAGGGGGTAAAAAACTGTTTTTT.